The source of this T cell receptor beta chain is a study of T-cell memory formation after mild COVID-19. TCRdb called the 5' RACE reads again in MiXCR, with one record for every CDR3 protein. This table holds about 190,000 distinct CDR3 sequences, approximately 20% found once. This clonotype has a handful of counts. Material: PBMCs or a T cell subset sorted from them (not recorded which). This sequence originates from an adult woman who had mild COVID-19 (a few samples of this study predate the infection). Cell type and time point are not known.

CDR3: CAHGLNNSPLHF. The CDR3 nucleotides read TGTGCCCATGGGCTCAATAATTCACCCCTCCACTTT. The J gene is TRBJ1-6, the V gene TRBV10-3, with D uncertain. The germline gives CDR1 ENHRY, CDR2 SYGVKD. The CDR3 totals 12 residues. V lost 11 bases to trimming and J lost 5 bases, with 10 bases between them.